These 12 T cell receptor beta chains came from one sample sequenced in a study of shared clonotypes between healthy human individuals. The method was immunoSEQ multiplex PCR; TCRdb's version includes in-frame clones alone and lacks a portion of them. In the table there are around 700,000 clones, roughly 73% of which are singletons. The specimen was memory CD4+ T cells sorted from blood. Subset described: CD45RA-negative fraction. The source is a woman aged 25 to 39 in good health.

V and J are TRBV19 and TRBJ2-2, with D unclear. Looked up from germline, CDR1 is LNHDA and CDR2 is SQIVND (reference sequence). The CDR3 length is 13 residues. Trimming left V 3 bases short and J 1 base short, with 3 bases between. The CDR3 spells CASSIVNTGELFF. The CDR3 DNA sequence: TGTGCCAGTAGTATCGTGAACACCGGGGAGCTGTTTTTT.

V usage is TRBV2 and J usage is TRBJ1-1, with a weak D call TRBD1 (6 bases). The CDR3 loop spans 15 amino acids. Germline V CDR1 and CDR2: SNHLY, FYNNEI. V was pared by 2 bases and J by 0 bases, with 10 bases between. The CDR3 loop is CASSELDRVNTEAFF. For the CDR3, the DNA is TGTGCCAGCAGTGAACTGGACAGAGTGAACACTGAAGCTTTCTTT.

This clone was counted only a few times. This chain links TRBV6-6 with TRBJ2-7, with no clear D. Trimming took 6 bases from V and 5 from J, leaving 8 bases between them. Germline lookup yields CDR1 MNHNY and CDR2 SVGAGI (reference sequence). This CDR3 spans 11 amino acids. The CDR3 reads CASSRAHEQYF. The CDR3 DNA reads TGTGCCAGCAGCCGAGCTCACGAGCAGTACTTC.

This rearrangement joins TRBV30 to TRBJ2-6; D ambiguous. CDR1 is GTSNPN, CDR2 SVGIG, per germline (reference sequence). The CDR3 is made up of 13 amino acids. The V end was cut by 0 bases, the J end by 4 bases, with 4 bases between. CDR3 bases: TGTGCCTGGAGTGTCGGAGGGGCCAACGTCCTGACTTTC. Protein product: CAWSVGGANVLTF.

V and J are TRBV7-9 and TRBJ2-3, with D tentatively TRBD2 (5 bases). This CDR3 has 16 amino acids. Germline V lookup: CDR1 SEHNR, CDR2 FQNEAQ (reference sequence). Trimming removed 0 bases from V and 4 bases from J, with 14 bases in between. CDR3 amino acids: CASSLAVGVFADTQYF. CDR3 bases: TGTGCCAGCAGCTTAGCTGTCGGGGTCTTCGCAGATACGCAGTATTTT.

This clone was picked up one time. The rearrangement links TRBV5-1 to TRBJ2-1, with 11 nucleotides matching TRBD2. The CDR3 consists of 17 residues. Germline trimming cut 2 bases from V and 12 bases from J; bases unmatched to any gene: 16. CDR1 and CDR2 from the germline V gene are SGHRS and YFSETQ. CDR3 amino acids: CASSLGLAGGPRMVQFF. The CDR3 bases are TGCGCCAGCAGCTTAGGGTTAGCGGGAGGGCCACGGATGGTGCAGTTCTTC.

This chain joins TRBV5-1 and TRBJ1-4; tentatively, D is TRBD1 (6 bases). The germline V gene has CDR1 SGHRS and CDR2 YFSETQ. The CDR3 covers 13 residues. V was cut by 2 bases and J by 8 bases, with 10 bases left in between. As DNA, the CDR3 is TGCGCCAGCAGCTTCCCTGGGGGCGAAAAACTGTTTTTT. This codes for CASSFPGGEKLFF.

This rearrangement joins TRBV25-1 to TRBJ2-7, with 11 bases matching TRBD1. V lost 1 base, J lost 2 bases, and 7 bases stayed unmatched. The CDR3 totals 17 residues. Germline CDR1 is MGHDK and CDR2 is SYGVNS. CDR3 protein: CASSESVPGQGAYEQYF. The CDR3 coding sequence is TGTGCCAGCAGTGAATCGGTCCCGGGACAGGGGGCCTACGAGCAGTACTTC.

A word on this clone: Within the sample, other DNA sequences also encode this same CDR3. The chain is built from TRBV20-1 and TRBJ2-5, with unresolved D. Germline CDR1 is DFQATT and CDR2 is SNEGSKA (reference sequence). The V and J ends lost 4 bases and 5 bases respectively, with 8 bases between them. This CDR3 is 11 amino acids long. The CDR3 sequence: CSAIPGETQYF. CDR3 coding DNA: TGCAGTGCTATCCCCGGTGAGACCCAGTACTTC.

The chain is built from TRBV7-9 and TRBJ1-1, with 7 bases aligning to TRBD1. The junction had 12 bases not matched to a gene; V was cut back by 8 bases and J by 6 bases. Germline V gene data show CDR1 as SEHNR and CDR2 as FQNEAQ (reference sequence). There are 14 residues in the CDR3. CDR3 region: CASSPGQGVAEAFF. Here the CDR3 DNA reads TGTGCCAGCTCTCCCGGGCAGGGGGTGGCTGAAGCTTTCTTT.

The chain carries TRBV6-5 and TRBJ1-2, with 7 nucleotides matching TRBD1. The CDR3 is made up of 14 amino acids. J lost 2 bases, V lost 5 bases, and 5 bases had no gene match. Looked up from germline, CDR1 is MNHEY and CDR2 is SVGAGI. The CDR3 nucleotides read TGTGCCAGCAGTAAAGGGACAGCGAACTATGGCTACACCTTC. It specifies CASSKGTANYGYTF.

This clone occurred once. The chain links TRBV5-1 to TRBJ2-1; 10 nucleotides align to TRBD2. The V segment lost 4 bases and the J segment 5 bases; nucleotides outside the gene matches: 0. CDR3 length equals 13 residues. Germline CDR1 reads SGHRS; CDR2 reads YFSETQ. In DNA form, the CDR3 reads TGCGCCAGCAGCGGGACTAGCGACAATGAGCAGTTCTTC. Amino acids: CASSGTSDNEQFF.